This T cell receptor (beta chain) was captured by sequencing in a study of T cell responses to AZD1222 COVID-19 vaccine. The wider study: Combined were second doses at about 4 or about 12 weeks. Study-level results: Vaccination with two AZD1222 doses was followed by a rise in Spike-specific TCR breadth and depth.

Assay used: immunoSEQ multiplex PCR; TCRdb lists only in-frame clones, some missing. The table shows around 140,000 clones, with around nine tenths occurring only once. Details on this clone: No antigen is known for it.

The V end lost 0 bases, the J end lost 0 bases, and 9 bases lay between the germline ends. There are 15 residues in the CDR3. Germline loops: CDR1 MNHEY, CDR2 SVGAGI. The chain recombines TRBV6-5 with TRBJ2-7; D may be TRBD1 (5 bases). The sequenced sample was peripheral blood, obtained on day 0 of AZD1222 vaccination. This TCR derives from an adult in good health. The CDR3 DNA follows: TGTGCCAGCAGTTACTCGAGGACAAACTCCTACGAGCAGTACTTC. Amino acid sequence: CASSYSRTNSYEQYF.